The clone carrying this TCR beta chain was counted between two and nine times. This entry belongs to a study of CD8+ T cells in alopecia areata. The authors extracted RNA and reverse transcribed it into cDNA as the sequencing template. Assay: immunoSEQ multiplex PCR; the TCRdb copy retains only in-frame clones and omits some. The table includes fewer than 200,000 clones, 59% detected once. The CDR3 covers 16 residues. In germline, CDR1 is SQVTM, CDR2 ANQGSEA. The V and J ends lost 4 bases and 0 bases respectively, with 15 bases between them. Using a FACSAria, the CD4+ and CD8+ T cells were sorted from the PBMCs.

The clonotype originates from a human donor with alopecia areata. The V call is TRBV29-1, the J call TRBJ2-2, with D perhaps matching TRBD2 (6 bases). This sample comprised CD4+ T cells sorted from blood, obtained at week 0. This chain's CDR3 is CSVVGLSGANTGELFF. CDR3 DNA sequence: TGCAGCGTTGTCGGACTTTCGGGGGCGAACACCGGGGAGCTGTTTTTT.